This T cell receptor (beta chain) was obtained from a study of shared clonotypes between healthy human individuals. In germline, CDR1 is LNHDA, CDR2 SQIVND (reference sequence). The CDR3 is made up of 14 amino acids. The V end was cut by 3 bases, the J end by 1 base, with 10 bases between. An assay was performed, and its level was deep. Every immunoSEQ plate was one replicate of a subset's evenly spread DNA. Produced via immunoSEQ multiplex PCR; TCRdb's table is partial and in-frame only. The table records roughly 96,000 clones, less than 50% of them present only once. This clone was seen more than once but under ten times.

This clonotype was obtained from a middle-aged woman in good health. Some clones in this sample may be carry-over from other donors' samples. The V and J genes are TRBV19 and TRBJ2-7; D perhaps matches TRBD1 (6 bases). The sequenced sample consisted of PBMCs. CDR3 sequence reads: CASSMDRLSYEQYF. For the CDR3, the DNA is TGTGCCAGTAGTATGGACAGATTGTCCTACGAGCAGTACTTC.